The 4 T cell receptor beta chains reported below all come from one sample, sequenced in a study of monozygotic twins with inflammatory bowel disease. Following a re-call of the 5' RACE reads, TCRdb has one entry per CDR3 protein and lacks DNA. The sample data list more than 300,000 distinct CDR3 sequences. Sample: blood. The source is a human donor with ulcerative colitis or Crohn's disease, or a healthy co-twin of an affected twin (not recorded which).

This rearrangement joins TRBV5-5 to TRBJ1-1; checking the TCRdb D call of TRBD1 is not possible without DNA. The CDR3 has 15 amino acids. Germline assignment: CDR1 SGHKS and CDR2 YYEKEE (reference sequence). This CDR3 reads CASSYSRQTNTEAFF.

The V call is TRBV20-1, the J call TRBJ2-2; TCRdb indicates TRBD2, and absent DNA this call remains unverified. The CDR3 length is 19 residues. Germline CDR1 is DFQATT and CDR2 is SNEGSKA (reference sequence). CDR3 protein: CSARVSGLAESTRTGELFF.

The rearrangement uses TRBV19 and TRBJ1-2. The V gene's germline CDR1 is LNHDA and CDR2 SQIVND (reference sequence). The CDR3 length is 15 residues. CDR3 region: CASSNQPTTNYGYTF.

The rearrangement joins TRBV19 to TRBJ2-1; the TRBD2 assignment by TCRdb is unverifiable without DNA. Germline CDR1 is LNHDA and CDR2 is SQIVND (reference sequence). This CDR3 spans 16 amino acids. CDR3 amino acids: CASSIVPSGIYNEQFF.